This TCR beta chain was sequenced during a study of T-cell reconstitution after alpha-beta-depleted transplantation in children. Study outcomes and limitations: A year post-transplant, T-cell counts and diversity derived mostly from newly produced T cells. Surviving recipient T cells and thymic progenitors accounted for the high day-60 TCRbeta diversity observed in some patients. Reportedly, only several hundred clones from non-depleted graft cells drove alpha-beta T-cell counts at about two months.

As regards this clonotype: Its antigen is unidentified.

The authors prepared the TCRbeta library with unique molecular identifiers. TCRdb processed the PCR reads anew with MiXCR; each CDR3 protein has one entry. The sample records about a million distinct CDR3 sequences, about 29% being singletons. J lost 3 bases, V lost 1 base, and 3 bases had no gene match. Germline assignment: CDR1 LGHNA and CDR2 YSLEER. This CDR3 has 18 residues. The rearrangement uses TRBV4-3 and TRBJ2-2, with TRBD2 matching 15 bases. This TCR derives from a boy under three years old who had a stem cell transplant for SCID, so the T cells may come from the graft donor. Sample: PBMCs, mostly from graft donor cells, taken 360 days after TCRalphabeta/CD19-depleted stem cell transplant. The CDR3 bases are TGCGCCAGCAGCCAAGGGACTAGCGGGGGGGCCTACACCGGGGAGCTGTTTTTT. It is translated as CASSQGTSGGAYTGELFF.